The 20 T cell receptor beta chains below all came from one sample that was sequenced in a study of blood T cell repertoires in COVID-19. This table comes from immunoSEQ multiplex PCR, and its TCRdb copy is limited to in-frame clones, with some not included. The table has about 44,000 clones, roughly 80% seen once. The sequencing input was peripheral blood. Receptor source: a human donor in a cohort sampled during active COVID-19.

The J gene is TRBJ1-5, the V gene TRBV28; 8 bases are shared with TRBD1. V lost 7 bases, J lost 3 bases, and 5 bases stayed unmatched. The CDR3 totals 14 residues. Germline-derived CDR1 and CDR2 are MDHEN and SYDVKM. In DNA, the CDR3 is TGTGCCAGCACCCGGACAGGGATCAATCAGCCCCAGCATTTT. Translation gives CASTRTGINQPQHF. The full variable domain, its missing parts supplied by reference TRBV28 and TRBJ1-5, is DVKVTQSSRYLVKRTGEKVFLECVQDMDHENMFWYRQDPGLGLRLIYFSYDVKMKEKGDIPEGYSVSREKKERFSLILESASTNQTSMYLCASTRTGINQPQHFGDGTRLSIL.

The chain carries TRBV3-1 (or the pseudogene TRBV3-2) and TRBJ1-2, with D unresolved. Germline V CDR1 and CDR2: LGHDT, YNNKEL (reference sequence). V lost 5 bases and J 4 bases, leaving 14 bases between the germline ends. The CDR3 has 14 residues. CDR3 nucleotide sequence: TGTGCCAGCAGCTTTGGGAGCAGCTTCTATGGCTACACCTTC. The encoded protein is CASSFGSSFYGYTF.

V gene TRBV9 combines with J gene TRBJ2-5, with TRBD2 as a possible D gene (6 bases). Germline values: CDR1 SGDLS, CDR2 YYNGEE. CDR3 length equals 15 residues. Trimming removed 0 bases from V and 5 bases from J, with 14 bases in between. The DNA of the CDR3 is TGTGCCAGCAGCGTAGATGCGGGGTGGACGGAGACCCAGTACTTC. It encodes CASSVDAGWTETQYF.

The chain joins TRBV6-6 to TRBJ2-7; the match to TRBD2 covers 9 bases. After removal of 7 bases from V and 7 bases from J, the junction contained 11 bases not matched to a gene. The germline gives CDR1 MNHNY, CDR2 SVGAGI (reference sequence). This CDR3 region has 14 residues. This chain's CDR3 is CASNPGTSFGEQYF. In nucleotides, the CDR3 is TGTGCCAGCAACCCCGGGACTAGCTTCGGAGAGCAGTACTTC.

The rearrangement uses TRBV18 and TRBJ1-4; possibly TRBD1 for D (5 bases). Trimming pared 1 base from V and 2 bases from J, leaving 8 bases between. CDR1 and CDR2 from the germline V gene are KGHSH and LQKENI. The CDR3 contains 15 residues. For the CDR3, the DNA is TGTGCCAGCTCACCACGTGCAGGGACTAATGAAAAACTGTTTTTT. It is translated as CASSPRAGTNEKLFF.

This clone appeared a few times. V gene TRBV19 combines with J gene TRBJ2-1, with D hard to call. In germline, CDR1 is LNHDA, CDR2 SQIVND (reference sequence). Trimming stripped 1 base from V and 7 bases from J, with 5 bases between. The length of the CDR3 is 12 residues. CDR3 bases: TGTGCCAGTAGTATAGCCGGGAATGAGCAGTTCTTC. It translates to CASSIAGNEQFF.

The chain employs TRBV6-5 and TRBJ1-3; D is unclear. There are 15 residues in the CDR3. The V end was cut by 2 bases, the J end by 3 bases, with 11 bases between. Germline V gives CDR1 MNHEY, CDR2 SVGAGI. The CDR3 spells CASSYNRVFGNTIYF. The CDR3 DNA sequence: TGTGCCAGCAGTTACAACAGAGTCTTTGGAAACACCATATATTTT.

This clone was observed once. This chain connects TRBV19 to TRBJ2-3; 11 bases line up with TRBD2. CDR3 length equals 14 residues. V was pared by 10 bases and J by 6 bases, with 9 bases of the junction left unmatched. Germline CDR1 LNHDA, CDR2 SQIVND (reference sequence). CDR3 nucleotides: TGTGCCACCAAAACTAGCGGGGGTTCGGATACGCAGTATTTT. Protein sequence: CATKTSGGSDTQYF.

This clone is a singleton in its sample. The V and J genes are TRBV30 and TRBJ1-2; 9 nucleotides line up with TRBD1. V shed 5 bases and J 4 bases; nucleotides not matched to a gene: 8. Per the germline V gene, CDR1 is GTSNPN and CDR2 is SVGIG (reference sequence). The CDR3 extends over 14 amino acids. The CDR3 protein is CAWAYTGGPYGYTF. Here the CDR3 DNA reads TGTGCCTGGGCCTATACAGGGGGCCCCTATGGCTACACCTTC. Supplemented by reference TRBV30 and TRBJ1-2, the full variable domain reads SQTIHQWPATLVQPVGSPLSLECTVEGTSNPNLYWYRQAAGRGLQLLFYSVGIGQISSEVPQNLSASRPQDRQFILSSKKLLLSDSGFYLCAWAYTGGPYGYTFGSGTRLTVV.

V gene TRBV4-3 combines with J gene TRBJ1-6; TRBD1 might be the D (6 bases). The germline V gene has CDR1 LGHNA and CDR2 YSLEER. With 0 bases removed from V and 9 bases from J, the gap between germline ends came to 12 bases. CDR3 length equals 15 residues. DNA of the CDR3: TGCGCCAGCAGCCAAGATCTCGGGACATCTTCACCCCTCCACTTT. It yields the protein CASSQDLGTSSPLHF.

CDR3 coding DNA: TGTGCCAGCAGCTTGACAGGATCGTCCGGCTACACCTTC. Its translation is CASSLTGSSGYTF. The chain has TRBV6-2 or TRBV6-3 and TRBJ1-2, with a weak D call TRBD1 (6 bases). This CDR3 comprises 13 residues. V lost 6 bases, J lost 8 bases, and 16 bases lay in between. Germline V gives CDR1 MNHEY, CDR2 SVGEGT.

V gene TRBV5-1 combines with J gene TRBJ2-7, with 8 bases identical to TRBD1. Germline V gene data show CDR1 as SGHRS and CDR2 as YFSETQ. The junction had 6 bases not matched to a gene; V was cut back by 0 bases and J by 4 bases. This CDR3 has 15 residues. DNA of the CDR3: TGCGCCAGCAGCTTGGTCTCAGGGGGCGCATACGAGCAGTACTTC. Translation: CASSLVSGGAYEQYF.

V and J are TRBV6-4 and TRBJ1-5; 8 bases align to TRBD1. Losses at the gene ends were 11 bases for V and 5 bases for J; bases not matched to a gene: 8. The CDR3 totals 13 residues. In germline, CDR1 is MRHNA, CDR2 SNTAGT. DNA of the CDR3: TGTGCCGGATTCAGGGGGCCGGATCAGCCCCAGCATTTT. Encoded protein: CAGFRGPDQPQHF.

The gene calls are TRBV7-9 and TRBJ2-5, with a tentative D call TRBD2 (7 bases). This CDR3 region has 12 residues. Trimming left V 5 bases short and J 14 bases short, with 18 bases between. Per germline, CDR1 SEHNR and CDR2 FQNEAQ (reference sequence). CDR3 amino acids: CASSRQQGGDYF. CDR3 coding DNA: TGTGCCAGCAGCCGCCAACAGGGAGGGGATTACTTC.

The CDR3 DNA follows: TGCGCCAGCAGCCCATGGGGCGGGGGGGCTGGCAATGAGCAGTTCTTC. Encoded protein: CASSPWGGGAGNEQFF. The gene calls are TRBV5-1 and TRBJ2-1; 9 nucleotides line up with TRBD2. The CDR3 has 16 residues. Germline V gene lookup returns CDR1 SGHRS and CDR2 YFSETQ. J gave up 6 bases and V 4 bases, and 11 bases lay outside the gene matches. The variable domain in full, with the rest retrieved from reference TRBV5-1 and TRBJ2-1, is KAGVTQTPRYLIKTRGQQVTLSCSPISGHRSVSWYQQTPGQGLQFLFEYFSETQRNKGNFPGRFSGRQFSNSRSEMNVSTLELGDSALYLCASSPWGGGAGNEQFFGPGTRLTVL.

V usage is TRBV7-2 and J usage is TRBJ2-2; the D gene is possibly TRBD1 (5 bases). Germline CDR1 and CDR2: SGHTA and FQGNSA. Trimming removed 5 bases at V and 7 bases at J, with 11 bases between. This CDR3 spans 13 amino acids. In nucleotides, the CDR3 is TGTGCCAGCAGCCTACAGGCGAACGGGGAGCTGTTTTTT. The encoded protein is CASSLQANGELFF.

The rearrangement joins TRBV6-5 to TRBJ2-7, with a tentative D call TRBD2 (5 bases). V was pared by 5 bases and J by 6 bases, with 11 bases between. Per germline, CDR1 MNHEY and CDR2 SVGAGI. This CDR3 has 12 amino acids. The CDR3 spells CASSPTRAEQYV. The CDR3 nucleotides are TGTGCCAGCAGTCCAACTAGGGCCGAGCAGTACGTC.

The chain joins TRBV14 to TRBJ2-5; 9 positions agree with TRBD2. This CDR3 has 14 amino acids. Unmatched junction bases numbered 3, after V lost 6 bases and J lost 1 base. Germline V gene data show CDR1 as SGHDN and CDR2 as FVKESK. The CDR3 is CASSLRGGQETQYF. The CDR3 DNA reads TGTGCCAGCAGTCTGCGGGGGGGCCAAGAGACCCAGTACTTC.

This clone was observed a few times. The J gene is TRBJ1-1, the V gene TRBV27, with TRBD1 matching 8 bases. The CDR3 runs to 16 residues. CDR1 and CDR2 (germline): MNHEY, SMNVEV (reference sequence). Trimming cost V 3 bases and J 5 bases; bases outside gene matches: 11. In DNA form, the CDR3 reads TGTGCCAGCAGTTTTAACTTCAGGGGGCGGGGGACTGAAGCTTTCTTT. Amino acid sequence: CASSFNFRGRGTEAFF.

CDR3 residues: CASSRSTENPFF. DNA for the CDR3: TGTGCCAGCAGTCGGTCGACGGAGAACCCGTTCTTT. This rearrangement joins TRBV7-8 to TRBJ1-1; D gene unclear. The CDR3 spans 12 residues. Germline CDR1 reads SGHVS; CDR2 reads FQNEAQ. Trimming shortened V by 6 bases and J by 14 bases, and 19 bases separated the two germline ends. Full variable domain (outside the CDR3, taken from reference TRBV7-8 and TRBJ1-1): GAGVSQSPRYKVAKRGQDVALRCDPISGHVSLFWYQQALGQGPEFLTYFQNEAQLDKSGLPSDRFFAERPEGSVSTLKIQRTQQEDSAVYLCASSRSTENPFFGQGTRLTVV.